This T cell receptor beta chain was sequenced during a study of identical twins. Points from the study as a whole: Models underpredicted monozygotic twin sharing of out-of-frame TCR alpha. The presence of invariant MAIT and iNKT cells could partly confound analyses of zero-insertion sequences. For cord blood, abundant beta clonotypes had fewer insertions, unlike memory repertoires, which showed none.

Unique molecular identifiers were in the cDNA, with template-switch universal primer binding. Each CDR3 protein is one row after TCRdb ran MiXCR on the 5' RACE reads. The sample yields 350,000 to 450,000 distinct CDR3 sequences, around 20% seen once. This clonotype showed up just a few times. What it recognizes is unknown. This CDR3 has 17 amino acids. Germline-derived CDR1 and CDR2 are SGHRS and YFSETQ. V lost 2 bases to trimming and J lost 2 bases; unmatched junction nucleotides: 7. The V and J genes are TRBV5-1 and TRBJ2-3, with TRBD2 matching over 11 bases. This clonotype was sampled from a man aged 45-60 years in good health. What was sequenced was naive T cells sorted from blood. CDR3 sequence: CASSLDGTSGYTDTQYF. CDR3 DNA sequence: TGCGCCAGCAGCTTAGACGGGACTAGCGGATACACAGATACGCAGTATTTT.